A selection of T cell receptor beta chains follows, all from one sample in a study of T cells in localized non-small cell lung cancer. Only in-frame clones appear in the TCRdb table, and some are missing; sequencing was by immunoSEQ multiplex PCR. The top ten clones hold 4% to 5% of a sample with about 33,000 clones, 75% to 90% of them seen once. The source material was peripheral blood, sampled before any cancer treatment. The receptors originated from a man aged 35-75 years with stage I lung adenocarcinoma. Both conserved end residues are part of each CDR3. Fields, in order: D gene, clone size, V gene, J gene, CDR3 DNA, CDR3 protein. A D gene is named only where the DNA matches it firmly. The size entry is marked missing in some rows and otherwise reads once, few, many or a size class.

D: -; size: -; V: TRBV10-3; J: TRBJ1-1; DNA: TGTGCCACCGGCCTCGGTTTAGGTATCACTGAAGCTTTCTTT; CDR3: CATGLGLGITEAFF
D: -; size: few; V: TRBV5-1; J: TRBJ2-5; DNA: TGCGCCAGCAGCTTGGCCGATGGGGGGTCTCAAGAGACCCAGTACTTC; CDR3: CASSLADGGSQETQYF
D: -; size: few; V: TRBV10-3; J: TRBJ1-1; DNA: TGTGCCAGCAGAGGCGACACTGAAGCTTTCTTT; CDR3: CASRGDTEAFF
D: -; size: -; V: TRBV5-4; J: TRBJ2-3; DNA: TGTGCCAGCAGCCCCGTGGCAGCCACAGATACGCAGTATTTT; CDR3: CASSPVAATDTQYF
D: TRBD1; size: -; V: TRBV18; J: TRBJ1-4; DNA: TGTGCCAGCTCACCCATACAGGGGACTAATGAAAAACTGTTTTTT; CDR3: CASSPIQGTNEKLFF
D: -; size: -; V: TRBV29-1; J: TRBJ1-2; DNA: TGCAGCGAGGGAGGGGACGGCTACACCTTC; CDR3: CSEGGDGYTF
D: -; size: -; V: TRBV29-1; J: TRBJ2-2; DNA: TGCAGCGTTGAAGAGGCCACAGCAAACACCGGGGAGCTGTTTTTT; CDR3: CSVEEATANTGELFF
D: -; size: -; V: TRBV7-6; J: TRBJ1-4; DNA: TGTGCCAGCAGCGAGGACACCGGTCTAGGAAAACTGTTTTTT; CDR3: CASSEDTGLGKLFF
D: TRBD1; size: -; V: TRBV5-1; J: TRBJ1-1; DNA: TGCGCCAGCAGCTTCCAGGGGGGGTACACTGAAGCTTTCTTT; CDR3: CASSFQGGYTEAFF
D: -; size: -; V: TRBV5-1; J: TRBJ1-4; DNA: TGCGCCAGCAGCTTCCAAGACAGTAATGAAAAACTGTTTTTT; CDR3: CASSFQDSNEKLFF
D: -; size: once; V: TRBV19; J: TRBJ2-3; DNA: TGTGCCAGCCGCCTCCAGGGGAGCGCAGATACGCAGTATTTT; CDR3: CASRLQGSADTQYF
D: TRBD1; size: -; V: TRBV27; J: TRBJ1-5; DNA: TGTGCCAGCAGTCCGCGGACAGGGGGCTTCCTAGGGCCCCAGCATTTT; CDR3: CASSPRTGGFLGPQHF
D: TRBD1; size: -; V: TRBV2; J: TRBJ1-5; DNA: TGTGCCAGCAGTGAAGGACAGGGCATTCAGCCCCAGCATTTT; CDR3: CASSEGQGIQPQHF
D: -; size: -; V: TRBV7-7; J: TRBJ2-6; DNA: TGTGCCAGCAGCTCAGACAGGAGGGGCGGTGGGGCCAACGTCCTGACTTTC; CDR3: CASSSDRRGGGANVLTF
D: -; size: -; V: TRBV19; J: TRBJ2-3; DNA: TGTGCCAGTAGTATACCTCGACAATACAACACAGATACGCAGTATTTT; CDR3: CASSIPRQYNTDTQYF
D: TRBD1; size: -; V: TRBV6-5; J: TRBJ1-1; DNA: TGTGCCAGCATTTTGACAGGGAGTGGCACTGAAGCTTTCTTT; CDR3: CASILTGSGTEAFF
D: TRBD1; size: -; V: TRBV19; J: TRBJ2-2; DNA: TGTGCCAGTAGGGGACAGCTGAACACCGGGGAGCTGTTTTTT; CDR3: CASRGQLNTGELFF
D: -; size: -; V: TRBV11-2; J: TRBJ2-7; DNA: TGTGCCAGCAGCTTGGGCAGGACGCCATCCTACGAGCAGTACTTC; CDR3: CASSLGRTPSYEQYF
D: -; size: once; V: TRBV13; J: TRBJ1-1; DNA: TGTGCCAGCAGCTTATTCGTGGGCCAGAACACTGAAGCTTTCTTT; CDR3: CASSLFVGQNTEAFF
D: TRBD1; size: -; V: TRBV2; J: TRBJ1-5; DNA: TGTGCCAGCCTAGACAGGGGGCAAGGACAGCCCCAGCATTTT; CDR3: CASLDRGQGQPQHF
D: -; size: -; V: TRBV18; J: TRBJ1-5; DNA: TGTGCCAGCTCACCGAGGACAGTGGAGGCTATGAATCAGCCCCAGCATTTT; CDR3: CASSPRTVEAMNQPQHF
D: -; size: -; V: TRBV19; J: TRBJ1-1; DNA: TGTGCCAGTAGTATATTTGCAAAGGGAGGAGCGATAGAAGCTTTCTTT; CDR3: CASSIFAKGGAIEAFF
D: -; size: once; V: TRBV11-2; J: TRBJ2-7; DNA: TGTGCCAGCAGCTTGGATTTAGGGGACTACGAGCAGTACTTC; CDR3: CASSLDLGDYEQYF
D: -; size: -; V: TRBV9; J: TRBJ1-2; DNA: TGTGCCAGCAGCGTAGGGGGCCGGGGTAACTATGGCTACACCTTC; CDR3: CASSVGGRGNYGYTF
D: -; size: -; V: TRBV5-1; J: TRBJ1-1; DNA: TGCGCCAGCAGCTCTATTGCGAGCACTGAAGCTTTCTTT; CDR3: CASSSIASTEAFF
D: -; size: -; V: TRBV2; J: TRBJ2-1; DNA: TGTGCCAGCGGCTCGACAGGTCGAACCTACAATGAGCAGTTCTTC; CDR3: CASGSTGRTYNEQFF
D: -; size: -; V: TRBV5-1; J: TRBJ1-1; DNA: TGCGCCAGCAGCTTAGGGACGGATTACACTGAAGCTTTCTTT; CDR3: CASSLGTDYTEAFF
D: TRBD1; size: -; V: TRBV6-6; J: TRBJ2-7; DNA: TGTGCCAGCAGTACGACAGGGGGATACGAGCAGTACTTC; CDR3: CASSTTGGYEQYF
D: TRBD2; size: once; V: TRBV5-1; J: TRBJ2-3; DNA: TGCGCCAGCAGCCCGATAGCGGGGGGCACAGATACGCAGTATTTT; CDR3: CASSPIAGGTDTQYF
D: TRBD1; size: -; V: TRBV5-6; J: TRBJ2-1; DNA: TGTGCCAGCAGCTGGGACAGGGGGCTCGGGAATGAGCAGTTCTTC; CDR3: CASSWDRGLGNEQFF
D: TRBD1; size: -; V: TRBV19; J: TRBJ1-1; DNA: TGTGCCAGTAGTATTGGCCAGGGGGCTGAAGCTTTCTTT; CDR3: CASSIGQGAEAFF
D: -; size: -; V: TRBV6-1; J: TRBJ1-6; DNA: TGTGCCAGCACCACTCAGAATTCACCCCTCCACTTT; CDR3: CASTTQNSPLHF
D: -; size: -; V: TRBV5-1; J: TRBJ2-7; DNA: TGCGCCAGCAGCTCGGTCGCAGCTCTCGAGCAGTACTTC; CDR3: CASSSVAALEQYF
D: -; size: once; V: TRBV6-1; J: TRBJ1-5; DNA: TGTGCCAGCAGTGAGGTCGGTAGCAATCAGCCCCAGCATTTT; CDR3: CASSEVGSNQPQHF
D: TRBD1; size: -; V: TRBV5-1; J: TRBJ1-2; DNA: TGCGCCAGCAGCCCAAGGACAGGGGAGGGTGGCTACACCTTC; CDR3: CASSPRTGEGGYTF
D: TRBD2; size: once; V: TRBV6-6; J: TRBJ2-5; DNA: TGTGCCAGCAGCGGGGGGGCCCGCGAGACCCAGTACTTC; CDR3: CASSGGARETQYF
D: TRBD2; size: few; V: TRBV2; J: TRBJ2-2; DNA: TGTGCCAGCAGTGAAGCGCTTCCCCTAGCGGGGGGCTTTACCACCGGGGAGCTGTTTTTT; CDR3: CASSEALPLAGGFTTGELFF
D: -; size: -; V: TRBV5-1; J: TRBJ2-1; DNA: TGCGCCAGCAGGGGGACCGCGAGGTGGGCCAATGAGCAGTTCTTC; CDR3: CASRGTARWANEQFF
D: -; size: -; V: TRBV14; J: TRBJ2-3; DNA: TGTGCCAGCAGCCCCCTACGTGGGGGTCGGACAGATACGCAGTATTTT; CDR3: CASSPLRGGRTDTQYF
D: -; size: -; V: TRBV5-1; J: TRBJ2-2; DNA: TGCGCCAGCAGCTTCATGACACCTACGAACACCGGGGAGCTGTTTTTT; CDR3: CASSFMTPTNTGELFF
D: -; size: -; V: TRBV27; J: TRBJ2-3; DNA: TGTGCCAGCAGTTTATTCCAGGAGTTTCACACAGATACGCAGTATTTT; CDR3: CASSLFQEFHTDTQYF
D: -; size: -; V: TRBV7-2; J: TRBJ1-2; DNA: TGTGCCAGCAGCCCGACTGGGGGTTCCGGCTATGGCTACACCTTC; CDR3: CASSPTGGSGYGYTF